Below, 21 T cell receptor beta chains from the same sample are listed, as sequenced in a study of T-cell reconstitution after alpha-beta-depleted transplantation in children. The TCRbeta library incorporated unique molecular identifiers. TCRdb recomputed calls from the PCR reads with MiXCR, one row per CDR3 protein. The sample has hundreds of thousands of distinct CDR3 sequences, under 15% seen once; the top ten hold around 0.76%. The sequencing here drew on PBMCs, taken before TCRalphabeta/CD19-depleted stem cell transplant. These receptors were taken from a girl aged 2 to 10 with congenital amegakaryocytic thrombocytopenia, due to receive a stem cell transplant.

The chain is built from TRBV5-1 and TRBJ2-7; 8 bases map to TRBD2. Germline CDR1 and CDR2: SGHRS and YFSETQ. The length of the CDR3 is 14 residues. J gave up 6 bases and V 0 bases, and 5 bases lay outside the gene matches. CDR3 DNA: TGCGCCAGCAGCTTGGTAGCGGGGAAGGGCGAGCAGTACTTC. Translation gives CASSLVAGKGEQYF. The whole variable domain, remainder taken from reference TRBV5-1 and TRBJ2-7, is KAGVTQTPRYLIKTRGQQVTLSCSPISGHRSVSWYQQTPGQGLQFLFEYFSETQRNKGNFPGRFSGRQFSNSRSEMNVSTLELGDSALYLCASSLVAGKGEQYFGPGTRLTVT.

This clonotype was seen a handful of times. The chain recombines TRBV12-3 or TRBV12-4 with TRBJ2-5, with TRBD2 matching 9 bases. The CDR3 consists of 16 residues. V trimming: 6 bases; J trimming: 4 bases; junction bases outside the gene matches: 12. For the CDR3, the DNA is TGTGCCAGCAGCTTACCGGGAGCGGGAGGAGGAGAGACCCAGTACTTC. Translating it yields CASSLPGAGGGETQYF.

The rearrangement links TRBV20-1 to TRBJ2-1, with 8 bases matching TRBD2. CDR3 length: 13 amino acids. J lost 9 bases, V lost 3 bases, and 7 bases had no gene match. Germline CDR1 DFQATT, CDR2 SNEGSKA (reference sequence). The chain's CDR3 is CSASPGGPGEQFF. CDR3 coding DNA: TGCAGTGCTAGCCCGGGAGGGCCTGGTGAGCAGTTCTTC.

This clonotype was counted a few times. The chain links TRBV20-1 to TRBJ2-7; 9 bases line up with TRBD2. The CDR3 has 13 residues. After removal of 4 bases from V and 3 bases from J, the junction contained 4 bases not matched to a gene. Looked up from germline, CDR1 is DFQATT and CDR2 is SNEGSKA (reference sequence). CDR3 residues: CSATSGVLYEQYF. Here the CDR3 DNA reads TGCAGTGCTACTAGCGGGGTGCTCTACGAGCAGTACTTC.

This clonotype was detected ten times or more. V is TRBV20-1 and J is TRBJ1-2; D gene unclear. The CDR3 covers 15 residues. Between the trimmed V and J ends, which lost 0 bases and 4 bases, there was a span of 15 bases. Germline values: CDR1 DFQATT, CDR2 SNEGSKA (reference sequence). The CDR3 protein is CSARDLDGGLYGYTF. In DNA, the CDR3 is TGCAGTGCTAGAGATCTTGACGGAGGACTCTATGGCTACACCTTC.

This chain joins TRBV5-1 and TRBJ2-3; unclear D gene. Trimming cost V 4 bases and J 7 bases, with 7 bases left between them. The CDR3 is 11 residues long. Germline values: CDR1 SGHRS, CDR2 YFSETQ. The chain's CDR3 is CASSPSHTQYF. CDR3 nucleotide sequence: TGCGCCAGCAGCCCGAGCCATACGCAGTATTTT. The full variable domain, completed using reference TRBV5-1 and TRBJ2-3, is KAGVTQTPRYLIKTRGQQVTLSCSPISGHRSVSWYQQTPGQGLQFLFEYFSETQRNKGNFPGRFSGRQFSNSRSEMNVSTLELGDSALYLCASSPSHTQYFGPGTRLTVL.

J is TRBJ2-1 and V is TRBV29-1; D is uncertain. Germline values: CDR1 SQVTM, CDR2 ANQGSEA. CDR3 size: 14 residues. V was shortened by 7 bases and J by 0 bases, with 13 bases between the two germline ends. The CDR3 DNA is TGCAGCGCCCTCGACTGGAGCTCCTACAATGAGCAGTTCTTC. This sequence encodes CSALDWSSYNEQFF.

V gene TRBV27 combines with J gene TRBJ1-1; D perhaps matches TRBD1 (6 bases). V lost 6 bases, J lost 1 base, and 12 bases lay in between. CDR1 is MNHEY, CDR2 SMNVEV, per germline (reference sequence). There are 14 residues in the CDR3. CDR3 nucleotides: TGTGCCAGCAGACCAACAGGGAGGAACACTGAAGCTTTCTTT. The encoded protein is CASRPTGRNTEAFF.

This clonotype has a count of ten or more. The chain recombines TRBV11-1 with TRBJ2-1, with 9 bases that match TRBD2. CDR1 SGHAT and CDR2 FQDESV come from the germline V gene (reference sequence). Trimming took 0 bases from V and 8 from J; bases not matched to a gene: 14. This CDR3 comprises 18 residues. The CDR3 sequence is CASSLASGSLEGYDEQFF. DNA of the CDR3: TGTGCCAGCAGCTTAGCTAGCGGGAGCCTAGAAGGGTACGATGAGCAGTTCTTC.

The sample holds a few counts of this clonotype. CDR3 loop: CASSRRPRVDYEQYF. CDR3 in DNA: TGTGCCAGCAGCCGGAGACCGCGGGTGGACTACGAGCAGTACTTC. The chain has TRBV11-2 and TRBJ2-7; weak D call: TRBD2 (5 bases). The CDR3 loop spans 15 amino acids. Trimming took off 5 bases at V and 3 bases at J, with 17 bases between the two ends. Per the germline V gene, CDR1 is SGHAT and CDR2 is FQNNGV. Full variable domain (outside the CDR3, taken from reference TRBV11-2 and TRBJ2-7): EAGVAQSPRYKIIEKRQSVAFWCNPISGHATLYWYQQILGQGPKLLIQFQNNGVVDDSQLPKDRFSAERLKGVDSTLKIQPAKLEDSAVYLCASSRRPRVDYEQYFGPGTRLTVT.

This clonotype was detected a few times. The chain has TRBV4-1 and TRBJ2-7; 8 nucleotides agree with TRBD1. The trim removed 2 bases at V and 4 bases at J, leaving 7 bases unmatched. Germline CDR1 MGHRA, CDR2 YSYEKL. The CDR3 is 15 residues long. This CDR3 reads CASSQPRTGNYEQYF. CDR3 DNA: TGCGCCAGCAGCCAACCGAGGACAGGGAATTACGAGCAGTACTTC.

This clonotype has at least ten counts. The chain links TRBV10-3 to TRBJ2-1, with TRBD2 matching 10 bases. This CDR3 is 14 amino acids long. V lost 6 bases to trimming and J lost 3 bases; unmatched junction nucleotides: 2. The germline CDR1 and CDR2 sequences are ENHRY and SYGVKD. Here the CDR3 reads CAISGLADYNEQFF. The CDR3 DNA follows: TGTGCCATCAGCGGACTAGCGGACTACAATGAGCAGTTCTTC.

The rearrangement joins TRBV3-1 to TRBJ2-1, with D uncertain. Germline V lookup: CDR1 LGHDT, CDR2 YNNKEL (reference sequence). The CDR3 is made up of 15 amino acids. V lost 0 bases and J 4 bases, leaving 10 bases between the germline ends. The CDR3 region is CASSQDRVGYNEQFF. CDR3 DNA sequence: TGTGCCAGCAGCCAAGATCGCGTGGGTTACAATGAGCAGTTCTTC.

This clonotype has ten or more counts. The chain combines TRBV7-9 with TRBJ2-1; D possibly uses TRBD1 or TRBD2 (5 bases each). CDR3 length: 14 amino acids. V lost 6 bases to trimming and J lost 8 bases, with 17 bases between them. The germline V gene has CDR1 SEHNR and CDR2 FQNEAQ (reference sequence). CDR3: CASSWIPLGDEQFF. The CDR3 DNA is TGTGCCAGCAGTTGGATTCCCCTGGGGGATGAGCAGTTCTTC.

Concerning this clonotype itself: A clone one base away is much larger, so this may be a read error. V is TRBV29-1 and J is TRBJ2-7; 9 bases line up with TRBD2. Germline V CDR1 and CDR2: SQVTM, ANQGSEA. The CDR3 runs 14 residues. The CDR3 nucleotides read TGCAGCGTTGTGACTAGCGGACGCTCCTACGAGCGGTACTTC. Residues: CSVVTSGRSYERYF.

This clonotype was counted only a few times. CDR3 in DNA: TGCAGTGCCCCGGACAGGGTGGTGCGAGAGACCCAGTACTTC. Translating it yields CSAPDRVVRETQYF. V gene TRBV20-1 combines with J gene TRBJ2-5, with TRBD1 matching 8 bases. V shed 6 bases and J 4 bases; nucleotides not matched to a gene: 10. CDR3 length equals 14 residues. Germline CDR1 reads DFQATT; CDR2 reads SNEGSKA (reference sequence).

This clonotype was detected many times. The J gene is TRBJ1-3, the V gene TRBV6-1; D is undetermined. Trimming cost V 4 bases and J 5 bases, with 18 bases left between them. CDR1 and CDR2 (germline): MNHNS, SASEGT. CDR3 length equals 16 residues. In DNA form, the CDR3 reads TGTGCCAGCAGTGCGAGATGGTCGAAGTCCCGAAACACCATATATTTT. Its translation is CASSARWSKSRNTIYF.

This clonotype was detected ten times or more. The chain links TRBV5-1 to TRBJ1-4; D remains unclear. Germline loops: CDR1 SGHRS, CDR2 YFSETQ. V was trimmed by 4 bases and J by 3 bases, leaving 10 bases between them. This CDR3 has 14 residues. This CDR3 reads CASSLPPPNEKLFF. Written as DNA, the CDR3 is TGCGCCAGCAGCCTGCCTCCCCCTAATGAAAAACTGTTTTTT.

This clonotype was observed many times. V gene TRBV29-1 combines with J gene TRBJ1-2, with D possibly being TRBD1 (5 bases). Per the germline V gene, CDR1 is SQVTM and CDR2 is ANQGSEA. The CDR3 covers 13 residues. V gave up 2 bases and J gave up 3 bases, with 10 bases separating them. The CDR3 DNA reads as TGCAGCGTTGAATCAGGGTTCGACTATGGCTACACCTTC. As protein: CSVESGFDYGYTF.

This clonotype came up a few times. CDR3 region: CASSYRLAGDIEQYF. CDR3 sequence (DNA): TGTGCCAGCAGTTACCGCCTAGCGGGTGACATCGAGCAGTACTTC. This chain connects TRBV6-5 to TRBJ2-7; 8 bases line up with TRBD2. V dropped 2 bases and J dropped 6; count of bases not matched to a gene: 9. Germline V gene data show CDR1 as MNHEY and CDR2 as SVGAGI. The CDR3 runs 15 residues.

This clonotype was observed at least ten times. V usage is TRBV7-6 and J usage is TRBJ2-1; the match to TRBD2 covers 12 bases. The CDR3 has 16 amino acids. Per germline, CDR1 SGHVS and CDR2 FNYEAQ. The V and J ends lost 5 bases and 7 bases, in that order; junction bases with no gene match: 9. CDR3 sequence (DNA): TGTGCCAGCAGCCAGCGACTAGCGGGAGATAGGAATGAGCAGTTCTTC. Protein: CASSQRLAGDRNEQFF. The variable domain in full, with the rest retrieved from reference TRBV7-6 and TRBJ2-1, is GAGVSQSPRYKVTKRGQDVALRCDPISGHVSLYWYRQALGQGPEFLTYFNYEAQQDKSGLPNDRFSAERPEGSISTLTIQRTEQRDSAMYRCASSQRLAGDRNEQFFGPGTRLTVL.